This TCR beta chain is from a study of T cells in Graves' hyperthyroidism and ophthalmopathy. Hyperthyroidism was newly diagnosed in patients aged 18 to 65 (duration under 2 months). J lost 6 bases, V lost 3 bases, and 3 bases had no gene match. This CDR3 is 16 amino acids long. The germline CDR1 and CDR2 sequences are SEHNR and FQNEAQ (reference sequence). TCR beta CDR3 regions were amplified from RNA. TCR CDR3 underwent first-round RT-PCR with the HTBI primer set. TCRdb used MiXCR to reprocess the multiplex PCR reads, holding one entry per CDR3 protein. The sample shows some 700,000 distinct CDR3 sequences, approximately 15% of them seen only once.

The sequence came from a man aged 45-65 years with Graves' hyperthyroidism. The sequenced sample was blood. This chain uses TRBV7-9 with TRBJ2-3; 16 nucleotides match TRBD2. The CDR3 here is CASSFGTSGRADTQYF. The CDR3 DNA is TGTGCCAGCAGCTTTGGGACTAGCGGGAGGGCCGATACGCAGTATTTT.